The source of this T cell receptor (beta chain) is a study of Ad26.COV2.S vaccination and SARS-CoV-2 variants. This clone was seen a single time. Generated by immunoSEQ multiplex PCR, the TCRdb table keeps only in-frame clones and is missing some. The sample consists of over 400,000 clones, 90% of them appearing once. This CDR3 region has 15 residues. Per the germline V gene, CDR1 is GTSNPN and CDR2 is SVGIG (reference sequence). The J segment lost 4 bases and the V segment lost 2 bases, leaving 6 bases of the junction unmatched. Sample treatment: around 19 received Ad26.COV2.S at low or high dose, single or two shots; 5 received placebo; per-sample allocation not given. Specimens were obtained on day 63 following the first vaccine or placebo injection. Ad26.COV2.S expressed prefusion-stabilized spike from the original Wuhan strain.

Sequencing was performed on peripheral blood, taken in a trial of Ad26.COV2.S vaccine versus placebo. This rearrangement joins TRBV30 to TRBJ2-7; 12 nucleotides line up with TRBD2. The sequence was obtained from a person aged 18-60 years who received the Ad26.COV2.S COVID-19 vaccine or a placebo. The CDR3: CAWSLALAGGYEQYF. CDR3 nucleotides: TGTGCCTGGAGTCTCGCACTAGCGGGAGGTTACGAGCAGTACTTC. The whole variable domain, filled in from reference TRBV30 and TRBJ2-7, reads SQTIHQWPATLVQPVGSPLSLECTVEGTSNPNLYWYRQAAGRGLQLLFYSVGIGQISSEVPQNLSASRPQDRQFILSSKKLLLSDSGFYLCAWSLALAGGYEQYFGPGTRLTVT.